A single T cell receptor (beta chain) is shown here with its context. Its antigen remains unidentified. No much larger clonotype is one base removed from it; base qualities were not supplied. Genomic DNA was extracted from sorted cells for sequencing of the TCRbeta CDR3 region. The immunoSEQ Assay was used for sequencing of TCRbeta CDR3 regions. The source is immuneACCESS, and TCRdb retained only in-frame sequences with V and J called. Part of the clones is not carried over; for the studies checked, unresolved V genes explain less than half of this, and the remainder is unexplained. The sample data list about 100,000 clones, and around 80% of these were observed just once. Clones ranked in the top ten supply roughly 5.5% of the sample. Patients with a history of autoimmune disease or receiving systemic immunosuppression were excluded from the trial. Peripheral blood for TCR sequencing was collected from all dose cohorts at baseline, on cycle 4 day 1, and on cycle 7 day 1. Samples came from an open-label, multicenter, first-in-human phase I dose-escalation trial of ivuxolimab. Adults with locally advanced or metastatic head and neck squamous cell, hepatocellular, melanoma or renal cell carcinoma were enrolled in the trial. Before TCR sequencing, CD4+ and CD8+ T cells were separately sorted from peripheral blood.

These data come from a study of OX40 agonist ivuxolimab in advanced cancers. Turning to the overall study: Ivuxolimab was an agonistic, fully human IgG2 monoclonal antibody directed against OX40 (CD134), a costimulatory receptor. Partial responses occurred in three dose-escalation patients, of whom one had hepatocellular carcinoma and two had cutaneous melanoma. The point of sequencing TCRbeta in the periphery was to test whether ivuxolimab changed TCR sequence diversity and drove clonal T-cell expansion. Prior anti-PD-1, anti-PD-L1 or anti-CTLA-4 therapy was permitted, and checkpoint inhibitors had been received by about 37% of dose-escalation patients. In the dose-escalation cohort, approximately 80% of patients were male, and the mean age was 60 years with a range of about 23 to 79. The monotherapy dose-escalation portion (N ≈ 52 patients) of the phase I ivuxolimab trial is reported in the paper. Intravenous ivuxolimab was administered to patients every 2 weeks at six dose levels: 0.01, 0.1, 0.3, 1.5, 3 and 10 mg/kg. Of the roughly 50 dose-escalation patients, hepatocellular carcinoma was present in roughly 19, melanoma in around 15, renal cell carcinoma in 9 and head and neck cancer in 9.

General study outcomes and caveats: Low levels of normalized T-cell clonal expansion were also shown by some nonresponding patients. In partial responders in the 0.1-3.0 mg/kg groups, normalized peripheral clonal expansion was found to be among the lowest, especially among CD8+ T cells. After ivuxolimab, CD8+ T cells had more expanded clones than CD4+ T cells on average. The antigen specificity of the peripheral T cells that underwent clonal expansion was not determined. At doses of 0.1 to 3.0 mg/kg, clonal expansion of both CD4+ and CD8+ T cells in blood was seen between baseline and week 6.

This receptor was taken from an adult with an advanced solid tumor such as melanoma, head and neck, liver or kidney cancer. The sample was CD4+ or CD8+ T cells sorted from blood, taken in a trial of the OX40 agonist ivuxolimab.

The CDR3 protein sequence reads: CASSLEAGPRTSMSKNIQYF. The DNA sequence reads TGTGCCAGCAGCTTAGAGGCGGGACCAAGGACGAGCATGAGCAAAAACATTCAGTACTTC. The rearranged segments are TRBV7-8 and TRBJ2-4, and perhaps TRBD2 as D gene, on 6 matching bases. CDR1 and CDR2 are read off the germline V gene as SGHVS and FQNEAQ. The junction carries 25 bases between V and J, which are trimmed by 1 base and 3 bases respectively. Including cysteine and phenylalanine, the CDR3 has 20 amino acids. Left in the record is the CDR3 DNA by itself, 60 bases read in frame from the first base.